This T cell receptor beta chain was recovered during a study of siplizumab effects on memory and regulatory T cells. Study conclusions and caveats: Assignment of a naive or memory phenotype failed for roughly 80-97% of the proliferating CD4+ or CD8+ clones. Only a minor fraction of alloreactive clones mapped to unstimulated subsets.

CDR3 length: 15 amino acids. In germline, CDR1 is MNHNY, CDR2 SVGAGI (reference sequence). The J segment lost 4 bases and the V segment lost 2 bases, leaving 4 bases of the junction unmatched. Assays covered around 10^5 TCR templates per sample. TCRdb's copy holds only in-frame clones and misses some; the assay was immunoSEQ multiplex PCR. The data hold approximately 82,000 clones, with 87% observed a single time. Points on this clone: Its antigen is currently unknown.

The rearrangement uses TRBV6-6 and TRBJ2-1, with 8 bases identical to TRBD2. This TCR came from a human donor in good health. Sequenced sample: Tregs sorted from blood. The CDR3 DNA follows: TGTGCCAGCAGTTACGGAGTAGCGGGATACAATGAGCAGTTCTTC. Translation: CASSYGVAGYNEQFF.